A selection of T cell receptor beta chains follows, all from one sample in a study of T-cell reconstitution after alpha-beta-depleted transplantation in children. TCRdb fed the PCR reads into MiXCR, producing one record per CDR3 protein. The sample carries hundreds of thousands of distinct CDR3 sequences, roughly 17% recorded once. The sequencing used PBMCs, mostly from graft donor cells, collected 360 days after TCRalphabeta/CD19-depleted stem cell transplant. These receptors were collected from a male patient aged 2 to 10 who had a stem cell transplant for acute lymphoblastic leukemia, so the T cells may come from the graft donor. CDR3s include the opening cysteine and the closing phenylalanine or tryptophan. D genes are given only for firm matches. For some rows the clone size is stated as once, few or many, or as a class when expanded; others skip it.

d_gene: TRBD2; j_gene: TRBJ2-5; v_gene: TRBV11-1; abundance: few; CDR3aa: CASSLVLAELWGTQETQYF; CDR3nt: TGTGCCAGCAGCTTAGTACTAGCGGAGCTCTGGGGCACTCAAGAGACCCAGTACTTC
d_gene: -; j_gene: TRBJ1-4; v_gene: TRBV3-1; abundance: -; CDR3aa: CASSQAKTRVEKLFF; CDR3nt: TGTGCCAGCAGCCAAGCCAAAACCAGGGTTGAAAAACTGTTTTTT
d_gene: TRBD1; j_gene: TRBJ2-1; v_gene: TRBV6-5; abundance: many; CDR3aa: CASSSEGGLSYNEQFF; CDR3nt: TGTGCCAGCAGTTCAGAAGGGGGCTTATCCTACAATGAGCAGTTCTTC
d_gene: -; j_gene: TRBJ1-1; v_gene: TRBV5-1; abundance: many; CDR3aa: CASHRISGTEAFF; CDR3nt: TGCGCCAGCCACAGGATTTCGGGCACTGAAGCTTTCTTT
d_gene: -; j_gene: TRBJ2-5; v_gene: TRBV4-3; abundance: -; CDR3aa: CASSQVPFVFGETQYF; CDR3nt: TGCGCCAGCAGCCAAGTTCCTTTTGTGTTTGGAGAGACCCAGTACTTC
d_gene: -; j_gene: TRBJ2-1; v_gene: TRBV7-2; abundance: few; CDR3aa: CASSLVAPLGNEQFF; CDR3nt: TGTGCCAGCAGCTTAGTAGCACCCTTAGGGAATGAGCAGTTCTTC
d_gene: TRBD1; j_gene: TRBJ2-5; v_gene: TRBV11-2; abundance: few; CDR3aa: CASSPPANRGPQETQYF; CDR3nt: TGTGCCAGCAGCCCTCCTGCAAACAGGGGGCCCCAAGAGACCCAGTACTTC
d_gene: TRBD2; j_gene: TRBJ2-1; v_gene: TRBV7-7; abundance: many; CDR3aa: CASSLAGTHNEQFF; CDR3nt: TGTGCTAGCAGCTTAGCGGGAACTCACAATGAGCAGTTCTTC
d_gene: TRBD2; j_gene: TRBJ2-1; v_gene: TRBV10-1; abundance: many; CDR3aa: CASSRTRVGEQFF; CDR3nt: TGCGCCAGCAGCCGGACTAGAGTGGGTGAGCAGTTCTTC
d_gene: -; j_gene: TRBJ2-4; v_gene: TRBV7-2; abundance: -; CDR3aa: CASSFDSNIQYF; CDR3nt: TGTGCCAGCAGCTTCGACTCAAACATTCAGTACTTC
d_gene: TRBD2; j_gene: TRBJ2-1; v_gene: TRBV6-2/TRBV6-3; abundance: few; CDR3aa: CASTIFTGTSSNEQFF; CDR3nt: TGTGCCAGCACTATCTTTACCGGGACTAGCTCTAATGAGCAGTTCTTC
d_gene: -; j_gene: TRBJ2-5; v_gene: TRBV4-3; abundance: few; CDR3aa: CASSQGAGSGETQYF; CDR3nt: TGCGCCAGCAGCCAGGGCGCAGGGTCAGGAGAGACCCAGTACTTC
d_gene: -; j_gene: TRBJ1-1; v_gene: TRBV29-1; abundance: few; CDR3aa: CSAKGEDLNTEAFF; CDR3nt: TGCAGCGCCAAAGGAGAAGACCTGAACACTGAAGCTTTCTTT
d_gene: TRBD2; j_gene: TRBJ2-1; v_gene: TRBV27; abundance: -; CDR3aa: CASSPGLANEQFF; CDR3nt: TGTGCCAGCAGTCCTGGACTAGCAAATGAGCAGTTCTTC
d_gene: -; j_gene: TRBJ2-1; v_gene: TRBV7-2; abundance: few; CDR3aa: CASSLLALSSYNEQFF; CDR3nt: TGTGCCAGCAGCTTACTAGCTTTGAGCTCCTACAATGAGCAGTTCTTC
d_gene: TRBD1; j_gene: TRBJ1-3; v_gene: TRBV5-5; abundance: -; CDR3aa: CASSSAGTGVGNTIYF; CDR3nt: TGTGCCAGCAGCTCGGCCGGGACAGGGGTAGGGAACACCATATATTTT
d_gene: TRBD1; j_gene: TRBJ1-1; v_gene: TRBV25-1; abundance: many; CDR3aa: CASSLTGVNTEAFF; CDR3nt: TGTGCCAGCAGTCTTACAGGGGTGAACACTGAAGCTTTCTTT
d_gene: TRBD2; j_gene: TRBJ2-3; v_gene: TRBV7-9; abundance: few; CDR3aa: CASSFTSGRATDTQYF; CDR3nt: TGTGCCAGCAGCTTCACTAGCGGGAGGGCCACAGATACGCAGTATTTT
d_gene: -; j_gene: TRBJ2-5; v_gene: TRBV5-5; abundance: once; CDR3aa: CASSRTLETQYF; CDR3nt: TGTGCCAGCAGCCGGACTCTGGAGACCCAGTACTTC
d_gene: -; j_gene: TRBJ2-7; v_gene: TRBV5-6; abundance: few; CDR3aa: CASSLAARDYEQYF; CDR3nt: TGTGCCAGCAGCTTGGCAGCGCGGGACTACGAGCAGTACTTC
d_gene: -; j_gene: TRBJ2-7; v_gene: TRBV2; abundance: many; CDR3aa: CASSPYYEQYF; CDR3nt: TGTGCCAGCAGTCCATACTACGAGCAGTACTTC
d_gene: TRBD1; j_gene: TRBJ2-1; v_gene: TRBV29-1; abundance: -; CDR3aa: CSVGRDRLYNEQFF; CDR3nt: TGCAGCGTTGGGCGGGACAGGCTATACAATGAGCAGTTCTTC
d_gene: -; j_gene: TRBJ2-6; v_gene: TRBV6-2/TRBV6-3; abundance: few; CDR3aa: CASSVAGYSSGANVLTF; CDR3nt: TGTGCCAGCTCCGTAGCAGGCTATAGCTCTGGGGCCAACGTCCTGACTTTC
d_gene: TRBD2; j_gene: TRBJ2-7; v_gene: TRBV14; abundance: -; CDR3aa: CASGGLATNEQYF; CDR3nt: TGTGCCAGCGGGGGACTAGCAACGAACGAGCAGTACTTC
d_gene: -; j_gene: TRBJ2-1; v_gene: TRBV18; abundance: few; CDR3aa: CASSPSPSDEQFF; CDR3nt: TGTGCCAGCTCACCGTCCCCGTCGGATGAGCAGTTCTTC
d_gene: TRBD2; j_gene: TRBJ2-7; v_gene: TRBV6-1; abundance: -; CDR3aa: CASIGLAGSSYEQYF; CDR3nt: TGTGCCAGCATTGGACTAGCGGGCAGCTCCTACGAGCAGTACTTC
d_gene: -; j_gene: TRBJ2-1; v_gene: TRBV29-1; abundance: many; CDR3aa: CSAAGGDLNNEQFF; CDR3nt: TGCAGCGCCGCAGGGGGGGACCTAAACAATGAGCAGTTCTTC
d_gene: -; j_gene: TRBJ1-1; v_gene: TRBV10-2; abundance: few; CDR3aa: CASSPGQWANTEAFF; CDR3nt: TGCGCCAGCAGCCCCGGACAGTGGGCGAACACTGAAGCTTTCTTT
d_gene: TRBD1; j_gene: TRBJ2-7; v_gene: TRBV5-1; abundance: few; CDR3aa: CASSFNRGSSYEQYF; CDR3nt: TGCGCCAGCAGCTTTAACAGGGGTTCCTCCTACGAGCAGTACTTC